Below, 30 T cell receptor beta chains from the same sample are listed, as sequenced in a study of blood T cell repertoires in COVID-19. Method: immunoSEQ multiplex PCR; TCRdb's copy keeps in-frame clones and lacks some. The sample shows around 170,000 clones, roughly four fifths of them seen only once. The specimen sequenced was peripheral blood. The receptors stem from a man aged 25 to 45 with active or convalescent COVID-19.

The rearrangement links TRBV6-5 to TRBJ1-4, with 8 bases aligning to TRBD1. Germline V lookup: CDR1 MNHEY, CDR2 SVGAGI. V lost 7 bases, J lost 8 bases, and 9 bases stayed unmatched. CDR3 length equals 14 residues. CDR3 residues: CASKVETGVEKLFF. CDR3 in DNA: TGTGCCAGCAAGGTTGAGACAGGGGTGGAAAAACTGTTTTTT.

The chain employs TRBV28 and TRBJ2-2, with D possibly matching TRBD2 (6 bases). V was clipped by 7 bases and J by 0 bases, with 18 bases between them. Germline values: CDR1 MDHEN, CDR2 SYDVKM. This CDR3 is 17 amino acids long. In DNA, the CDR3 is TGTGCCAGCACCATTGGGAGGCTGACCCCGAACACCGGGGAGCTGTTTTTT. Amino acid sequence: CASTIGRLTPNTGELFF.

The CDR3 loop is CASSIGEGAQGTDTQYF. CDR3 nucleotide sequence: TGTGCCAGTAGTATCGGAGAGGGCGCCCAGGGCACAGATACGCAGTATTTT. The chain combines TRBV19 with TRBJ2-3; tentative D call: TRBD2 (5 bases). CDR3 length equals 17 residues. Germline-derived CDR1 and CDR2 are LNHDA and SQIVND (reference sequence). Trimming pared 3 bases from V and 1 base from J, leaving 17 bases between.

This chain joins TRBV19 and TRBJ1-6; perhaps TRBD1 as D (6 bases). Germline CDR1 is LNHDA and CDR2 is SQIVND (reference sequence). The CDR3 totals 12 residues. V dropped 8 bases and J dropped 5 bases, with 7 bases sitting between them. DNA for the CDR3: TGTGCCAGTCAGGGGAATAATTCACCCCTCCACTTT. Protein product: CASQGNNSPLHF.

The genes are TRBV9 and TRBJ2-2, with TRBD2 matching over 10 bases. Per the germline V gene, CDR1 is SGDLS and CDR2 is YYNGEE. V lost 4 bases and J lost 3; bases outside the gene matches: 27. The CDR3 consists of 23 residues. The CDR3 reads CASSPKKEVEVAGGSSDTGELFF. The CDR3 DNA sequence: TGTGCCAGCAGCCCCAAGAAAGAGGTTGAGGTAGCGGGAGGAAGTTCGGACACCGGGGAGCTGTTTTTT.

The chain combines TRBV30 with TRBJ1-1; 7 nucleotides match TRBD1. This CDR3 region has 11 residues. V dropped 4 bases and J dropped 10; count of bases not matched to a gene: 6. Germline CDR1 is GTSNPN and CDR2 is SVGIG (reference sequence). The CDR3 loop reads CAWNRQGRAFF. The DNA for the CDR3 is TGTGCCTGGAATCGACAGGGACGAGCTTTCTTT.

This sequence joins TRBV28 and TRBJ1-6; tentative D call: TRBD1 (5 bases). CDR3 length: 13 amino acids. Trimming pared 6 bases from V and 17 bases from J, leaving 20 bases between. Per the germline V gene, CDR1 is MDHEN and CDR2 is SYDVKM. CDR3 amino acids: CASSRGSGRDIHF. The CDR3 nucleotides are TGTGCCAGCAGCCGAGGATCAGGGCGCGACATCCACTTT.

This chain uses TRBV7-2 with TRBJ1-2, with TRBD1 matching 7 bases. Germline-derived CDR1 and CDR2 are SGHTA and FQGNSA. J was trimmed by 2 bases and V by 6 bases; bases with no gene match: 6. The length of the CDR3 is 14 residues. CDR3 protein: CASRIGGGNYGYTF. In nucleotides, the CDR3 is TGTGCCAGCAGGATAGGGGGCGGGAACTATGGCTACACCTTC.

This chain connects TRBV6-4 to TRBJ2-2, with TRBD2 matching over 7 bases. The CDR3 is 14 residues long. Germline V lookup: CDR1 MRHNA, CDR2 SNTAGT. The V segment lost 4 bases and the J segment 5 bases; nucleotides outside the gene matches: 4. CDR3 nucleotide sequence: TGTGCCAGCAGTGCTATGCGGGGGACCGGGGAGCTGTTTTTT. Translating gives CASSAMRGTGELFF.

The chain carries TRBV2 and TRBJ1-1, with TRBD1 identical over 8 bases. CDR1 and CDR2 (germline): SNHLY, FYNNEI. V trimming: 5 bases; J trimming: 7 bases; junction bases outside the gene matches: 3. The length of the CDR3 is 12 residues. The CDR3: CASSPGGGEAFF. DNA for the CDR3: TGTGCCAGCAGTCCAGGGGGCGGTGAAGCTTTCTTT.

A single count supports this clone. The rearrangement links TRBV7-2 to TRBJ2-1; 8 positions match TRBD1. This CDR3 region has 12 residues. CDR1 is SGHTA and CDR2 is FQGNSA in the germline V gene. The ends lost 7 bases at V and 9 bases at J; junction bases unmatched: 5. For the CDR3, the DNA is TGTGCCAGCACCGGACAGGGTGGTGAGCAGTTCTTC. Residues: CASTGQGGEQFF.

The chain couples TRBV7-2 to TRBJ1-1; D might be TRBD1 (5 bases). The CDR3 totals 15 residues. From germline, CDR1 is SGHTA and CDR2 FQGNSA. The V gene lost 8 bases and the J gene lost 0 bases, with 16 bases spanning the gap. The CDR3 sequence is CASQGRADMNTEAFF. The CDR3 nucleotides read TGTGCCAGCCAGGGTCGTGCCGACATGAACACTGAAGCTTTCTTT. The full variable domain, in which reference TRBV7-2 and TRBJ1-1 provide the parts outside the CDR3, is GAGVSQSPSNKVTEKGKDVELRCDPISGHTALYWYRQSLGQGLEFLIYFQGNSAPDKSGLPSDRFSAERTGGSVSTLTIQRTQQEDSAVYLCASQGRADMNTEAFFGQGTRLTVV.

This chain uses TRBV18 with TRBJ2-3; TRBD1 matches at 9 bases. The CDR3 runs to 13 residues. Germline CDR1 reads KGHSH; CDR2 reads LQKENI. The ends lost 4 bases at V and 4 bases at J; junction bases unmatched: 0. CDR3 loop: CASSRDRADTQYF. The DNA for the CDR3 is TGTGCCAGCTCACGGGACAGGGCAGATACGCAGTATTTT. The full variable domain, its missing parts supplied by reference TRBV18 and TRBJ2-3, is NAGVMQNPRHLVRRRGQEARLRCSPMKGHSHVYWYRQLPEEGLKFMVYLQKENIIDESGMPKERFSAEFPKEGPSILRIQQVVRGDSAAYFCASSRDRADTQYFGPGTRLTVL.

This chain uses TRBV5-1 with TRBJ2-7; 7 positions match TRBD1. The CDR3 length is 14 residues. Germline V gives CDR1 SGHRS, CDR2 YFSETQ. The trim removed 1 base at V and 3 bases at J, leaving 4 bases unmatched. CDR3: CASSLQAGGYEQYV. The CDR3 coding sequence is TGCGCCAGCAGCTTGCAAGCAGGGGGCTACGAGCAGTACGTC.

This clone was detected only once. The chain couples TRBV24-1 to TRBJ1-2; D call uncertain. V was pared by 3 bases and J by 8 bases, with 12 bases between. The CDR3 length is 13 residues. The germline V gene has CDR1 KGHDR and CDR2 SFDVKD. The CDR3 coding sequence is TGTGCCACCAGTGATAGTGGACTGAGGGGCTACACCTTC. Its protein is CATSDSGLRGYTF.

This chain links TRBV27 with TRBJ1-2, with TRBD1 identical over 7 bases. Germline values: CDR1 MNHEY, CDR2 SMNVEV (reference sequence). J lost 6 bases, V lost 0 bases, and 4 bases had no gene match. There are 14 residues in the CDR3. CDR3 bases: TGTGCCAGCAGTTTATCGGGACAGACTGATGGCTACACCTTC. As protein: CASSLSGQTDGYTF.

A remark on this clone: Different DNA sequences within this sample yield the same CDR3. DNA of the CDR3: TGTGCCAGCAGCAGAGGCTACGAGCAGTACTTC. This gives the protein CASSRGYEQYF. This chain links TRBV11-3 with TRBJ2-7, with D unresolved. The V end was cut by 5 bases, the J end by 3 bases, with 5 bases between. Germline V gene sequence: CDR1 SGHNT, CDR2 YENEEA. The CDR3 loop spans 11 amino acids.

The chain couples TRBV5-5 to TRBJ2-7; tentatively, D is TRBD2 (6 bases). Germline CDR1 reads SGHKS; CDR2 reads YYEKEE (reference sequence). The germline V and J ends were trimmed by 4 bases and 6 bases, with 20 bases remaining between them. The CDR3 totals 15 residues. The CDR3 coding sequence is TGTGCCAGCAGCCGACTAGGGTCTGGGTCTGGCGAGCAGTACGTC. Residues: CASSRLGSGSGEQYV.

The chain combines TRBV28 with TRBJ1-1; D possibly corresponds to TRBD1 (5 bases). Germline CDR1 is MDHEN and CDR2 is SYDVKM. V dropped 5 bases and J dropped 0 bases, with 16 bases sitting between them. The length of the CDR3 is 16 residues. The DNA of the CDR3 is TGTGCCAGCAGTGCAGGTGGGGGGGATCTGAACACTGAAGCTTTCTTT. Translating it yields CASSAGGGDLNTEAFF. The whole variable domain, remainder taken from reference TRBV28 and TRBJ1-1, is DVKVTQSSRYLVKRTGEKVFLECVQDMDHENMFWYRQDPGLGLRLIYFSYDVKMKEKGDIPEGYSVSREKKERFSLILESASTNQTSMYLCASSAGGGDLNTEAFFGQGTRLTVV.

CDR3: CASSIRDFRTDTQYF. CDR3 coding DNA: TGTGCCAGTAGTATTCGGGACTTTCGCACAGATACGCAGTATTTT. The gene calls are TRBV19 and TRBJ2-3; D may be TRBD2 (6 bases). V was pared by 3 bases and J by 1 base, with 11 bases between. This CDR3 has 15 residues. Germline V gene lookup returns CDR1 LNHDA and CDR2 SQIVND (reference sequence).

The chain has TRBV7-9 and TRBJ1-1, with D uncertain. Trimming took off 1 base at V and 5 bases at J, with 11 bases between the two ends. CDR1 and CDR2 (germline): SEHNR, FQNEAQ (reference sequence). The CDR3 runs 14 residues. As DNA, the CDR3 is TGTGCCAGCAGCTTAGGAGAAATTCGGACTGAAGCTTTCTTT. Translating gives CASSLGEIRTEAFF.

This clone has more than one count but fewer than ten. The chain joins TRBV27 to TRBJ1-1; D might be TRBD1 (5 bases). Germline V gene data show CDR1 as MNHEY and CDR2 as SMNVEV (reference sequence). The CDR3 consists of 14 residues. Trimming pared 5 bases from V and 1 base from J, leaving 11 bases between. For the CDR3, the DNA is TGTGCCAGCAGTCCCCGCAGGGCGAACACTGAAGCTTTCTTT. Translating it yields CASSPRRANTEAFF.

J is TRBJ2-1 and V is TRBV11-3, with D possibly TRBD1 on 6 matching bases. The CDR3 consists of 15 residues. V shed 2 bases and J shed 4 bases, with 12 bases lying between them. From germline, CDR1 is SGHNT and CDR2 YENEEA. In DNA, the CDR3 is TGTGCCAGCAGCTTAAGGGGGAACCCTTACAATGAGCAGTTCTTC. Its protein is CASSLRGNPYNEQFF.

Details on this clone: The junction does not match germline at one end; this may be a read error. CDR3 protein: CASSVGQGDEQYF. The CDR3 region has the DNA TGTGCTAGCAGCGTGGGACAGGGTGACGAGCAGTACTTC. The chain couples TRBV7-7 to TRBJ2-7, with 9 positions matching TRBD1. Germline V gene sequence: CDR1 SSHAT, CDR2 FNYEAQ (reference sequence). The CDR3 contains 13 residues.

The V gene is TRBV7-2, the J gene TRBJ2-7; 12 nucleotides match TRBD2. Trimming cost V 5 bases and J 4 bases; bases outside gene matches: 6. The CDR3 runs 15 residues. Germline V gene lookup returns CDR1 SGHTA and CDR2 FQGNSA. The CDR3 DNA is TGTGCCAGCAGCCCGACTAGCGGGAGACGGTACGAGCAGTACTTC. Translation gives CASSPTSGRRYEQYF.

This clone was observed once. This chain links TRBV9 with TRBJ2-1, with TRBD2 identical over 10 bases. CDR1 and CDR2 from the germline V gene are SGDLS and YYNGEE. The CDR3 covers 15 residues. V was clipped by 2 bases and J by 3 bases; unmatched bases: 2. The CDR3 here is CASSVSGGNYNEQFF. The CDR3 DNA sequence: TGTGCCAGCAGCGTTAGCGGGGGGAACTACAATGAGCAGTTCTTC.

CDR3 loop: CASSETRPHTDTQYF. In nucleotides, the CDR3 is TGTGCCAGCAGTGAAACTAGGCCCCACACGGATACGCAGTATTTT. The rearrangement uses TRBV6-1 and TRBJ2-3; possibly TRBD2 for D (5 bases). V was clipped by 2 bases and J by 6 bases, with 15 bases between them. Germline V gives CDR1 MNHNS, CDR2 SASEGT. The CDR3 runs 15 residues.

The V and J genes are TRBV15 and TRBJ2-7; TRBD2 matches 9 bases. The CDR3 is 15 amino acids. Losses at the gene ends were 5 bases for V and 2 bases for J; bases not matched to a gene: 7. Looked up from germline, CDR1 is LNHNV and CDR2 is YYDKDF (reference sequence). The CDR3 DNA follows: TGTGCCACCAGCCTAGGGGCGGGAGGGCCCTACGAGCAGTACTTC. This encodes CATSLGAGGPYEQYF.

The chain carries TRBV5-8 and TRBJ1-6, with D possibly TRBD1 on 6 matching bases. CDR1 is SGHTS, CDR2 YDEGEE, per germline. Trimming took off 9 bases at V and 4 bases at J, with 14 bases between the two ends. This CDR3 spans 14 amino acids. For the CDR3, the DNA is TGTGCCACCGGGCGGGGGGCTTATAATTCACCCCTCCACTTT. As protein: CATGRGAYNSPLHF.

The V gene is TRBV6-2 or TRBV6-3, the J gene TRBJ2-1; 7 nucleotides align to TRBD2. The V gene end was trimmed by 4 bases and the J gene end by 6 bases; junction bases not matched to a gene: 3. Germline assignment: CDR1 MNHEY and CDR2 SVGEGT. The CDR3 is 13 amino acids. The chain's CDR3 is CASSLGRANEQFF. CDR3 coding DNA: TGTGCCAGCAGTTTGGGGAGGGCCAATGAGCAGTTCTTC.